The rows below give T cell receptor beta chains drawn from one sample of a study of T cell changes during pregnancy in multiple sclerosis. This table comes from immunoSEQ multiplex PCR, and its TCRdb copy is limited to in-frame clones, with some not included. In the table there are approximately 30,000 clones, around 90% of which are singletons. Specimen: CD4+ T cells from peripheral blood mononuclear cells, collected in the first trimester of pregnancy. These receptors were obtained from a female donor in good health, enrolled as a control in a pregnancy study. Each CDR3 is given without its conserved first and last residue.

TRBV18 15 ASSPTGTTSGANVLT
TRBV6-6 10 ASSLPRGDQF
TRBV11-2 13 ASSLSAGFQETQY
TRBV9 13 ASSASSGHYNEQF
TRBV7-7 11 ASSRDYQETQY
TRBV7-6 15 ASSLALGDRGHNEQF
TRBV7-8 16 ASSPGTASMYSNQPQH
TRBV5-5 13 ASSLSVAGANVLT
TRBV6-5 12 ASSRGQVVGSYT
TRBV5-8 14 ASSLPPYLAKNIQY
TRBV5-4 14 ASSLGGLAGANEQF
TRBV9 13 ASSAHVGGTDTQY
TRBV5-4 14 ASSLGLSGGANEQF
TRBV4-1 14 ASSQDRQGTYNEQF
TRBV18 13 ASSLRDRGINEQF
TRBV2 12 ASSDWTSSYEQY
TRBV5-4 15 ASSPRSGRGSGNTIY
TRBV10-2 16 ASSESASGRPPGETQY
TRBV5-6 10 ASSLSSYEQY
TRBV4-3 11 ASSRTRLREQF
TRBV7-8 13 ASSDRTTYQETQY
TRBV28 14 ASSTTGLAYNSPLH
TRBV29-1 11 SVVGEGITEAF
TRBV20-1 9 SGGRNTEAF
TRBV28 13 ASSPAGGGTGELF
TRBV7-2 10 ASSINRGGAF
TRBV5-1 12 ASSLGDIGGEQY
TRBV2 13 AITLAGRMNTEAF
TRBV19 15 ASSPRLAGDPLLGQY
TRBV2 11 ASSSHRDSQIY
TRBV30 11 ACKGDYNYEQY
TRBV2 9 ASTRHRGSV
TRBV23-1 14 ASSQNRRCENEKLF
TRBV11-2 15 ASSLDSSGTNTDTQY
TRBV25-1 11 ASTERQASEAF
TRBV6-1 12 ASTWQATNEKLF
TRBV30 12 AWTSGALGYGYT
TRBV10-3 12 AIRRGGGPYEQY
TRBV21-1 13 ASSDRAYSNQPQH
TRBV14 13 ASSRNAGPGYEQY
TRBV2 11 ASRLASTYEQY
TRBV14 11 ASSGGRRTEAF
TRBV19 13 ASRPTGRAGSPLH
TRBV11-3 13 ASSLEHSSYNEQF
TRBV6-5 11 ASAGTPKNIQY
TRBV14 16 ASSQDIRQGNSNQPQH
TRBV2 11 ASSPGQDNEQF
TRBV6-4 12 ASSDSPGGGTQY